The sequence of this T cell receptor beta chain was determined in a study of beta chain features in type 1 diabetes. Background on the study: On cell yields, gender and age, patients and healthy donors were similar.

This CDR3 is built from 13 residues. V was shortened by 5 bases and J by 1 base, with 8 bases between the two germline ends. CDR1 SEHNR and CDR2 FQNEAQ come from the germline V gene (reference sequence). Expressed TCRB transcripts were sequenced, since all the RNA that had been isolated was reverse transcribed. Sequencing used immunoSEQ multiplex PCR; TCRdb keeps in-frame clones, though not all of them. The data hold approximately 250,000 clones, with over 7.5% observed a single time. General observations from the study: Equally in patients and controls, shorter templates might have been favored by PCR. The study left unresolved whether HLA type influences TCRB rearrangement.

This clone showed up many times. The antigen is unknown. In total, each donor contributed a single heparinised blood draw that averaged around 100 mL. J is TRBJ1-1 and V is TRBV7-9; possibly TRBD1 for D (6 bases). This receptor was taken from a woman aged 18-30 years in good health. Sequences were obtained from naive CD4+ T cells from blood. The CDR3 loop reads CASSEQGNTEAFF. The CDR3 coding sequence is TGTGCCAGCAGCGAACAGGGGAACACTGAAGCTTTCTTT.